This T cell receptor beta chain originates from a study of post-analysis software for immune sequencing data. Study results and caveats: Five or six TRBV segments were significantly more frequent in patients than in controls. TRBV5-6, TRBV5-1 and TRBV20-1 were among these segments.

The TCR beta cDNA libraries contained unique molecular identifiers. One entry per CDR3 protein, called by TCRdb with MiXCR from the PCR reads. Among 450,000 to 700,000 distinct CDR3 sequences, around 40% were seen once, and the ten largest hold under 2%. Germline CDR1 reads MNHEY; CDR2 reads SMNVEV (reference sequence). The CDR3 has 13 amino acids. Trimming left V 2 bases short and J 7 bases short, with 9 bases between. Points on this clonotype: Its antigen is as yet unknown.

The sequenced sample consisted of blood. This TCR came from a girl between 5 and 17 years old with multiple sclerosis. The chain employs TRBV27 and TRBJ2-1; D assignment may be TRBD1 or TRBD2 (5 bases each). CDR3 sequence (DNA): TGTGCCAGCAGTTTAGTGTGGGGGAATGAGCAGTTCTTC. This translates into CASSLVWGNEQFF.